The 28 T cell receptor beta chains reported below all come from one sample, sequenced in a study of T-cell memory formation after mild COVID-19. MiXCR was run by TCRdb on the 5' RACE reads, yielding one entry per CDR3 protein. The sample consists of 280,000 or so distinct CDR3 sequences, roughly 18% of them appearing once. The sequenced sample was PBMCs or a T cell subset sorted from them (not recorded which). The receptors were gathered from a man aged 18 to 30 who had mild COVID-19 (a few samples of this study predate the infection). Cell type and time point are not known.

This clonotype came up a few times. Here the CDR3 reads CASSQDQWAVYGYTF. The CDR3 DNA reads as TGCGCCAGCAGCCAAGATCAATGGGCGGTCTATGGCTACACCTTC. V usage is TRBV4-3 and J usage is TRBJ1-2, with D hard to call. CDR3 length: 15 amino acids. Trimming took 0 bases from V and 4 from J, leaving 12 bases between them. Looked up from germline, CDR1 is LGHNA and CDR2 is YSLEER.

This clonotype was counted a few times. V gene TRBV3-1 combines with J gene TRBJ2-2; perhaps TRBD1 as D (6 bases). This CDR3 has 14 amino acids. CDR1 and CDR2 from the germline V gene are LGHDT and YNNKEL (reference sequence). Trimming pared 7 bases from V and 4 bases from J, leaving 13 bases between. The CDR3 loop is CASTVQGTTGELFF. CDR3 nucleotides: TGTGCCAGCACCGTACAGGGTACCACCGGGGAGCTGTTTTTT.

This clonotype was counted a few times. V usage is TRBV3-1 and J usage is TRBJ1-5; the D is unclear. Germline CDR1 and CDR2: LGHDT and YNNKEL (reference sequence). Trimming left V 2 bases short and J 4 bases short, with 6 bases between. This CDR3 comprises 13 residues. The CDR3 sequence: CASSQTDNQPQHF. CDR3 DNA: TGTGCCAGCAGCCAAACAGATAATCAGCCCCAGCATTTT. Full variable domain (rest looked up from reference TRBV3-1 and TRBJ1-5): DTAVSQTPKYLVTQMGNDKSIKCEQNLGHDTMYWYKQDSKKFLKIMFSYNNKELIINETVPNRFSPKSPDKAHLNLHINSLELGDSAVYFCASSQTDNQPQHFGDGTRLSIL.

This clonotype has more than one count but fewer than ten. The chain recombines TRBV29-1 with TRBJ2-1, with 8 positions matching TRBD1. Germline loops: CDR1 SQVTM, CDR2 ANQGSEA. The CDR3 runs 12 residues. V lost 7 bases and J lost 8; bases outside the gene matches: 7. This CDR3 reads CSAEQGEDEQFF. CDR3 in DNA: TGCAGCGCCGAACAGGGGGAGGATGAGCAGTTCTTC.

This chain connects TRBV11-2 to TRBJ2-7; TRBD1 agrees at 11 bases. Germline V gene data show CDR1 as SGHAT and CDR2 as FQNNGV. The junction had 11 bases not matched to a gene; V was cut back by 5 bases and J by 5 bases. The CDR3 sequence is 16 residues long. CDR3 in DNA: TGTGCCAGCAGCCGGCTGATTGGGACAGGGGGGGACGAGCAGTACGTC. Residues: CASSRLIGTGGDEQYV.

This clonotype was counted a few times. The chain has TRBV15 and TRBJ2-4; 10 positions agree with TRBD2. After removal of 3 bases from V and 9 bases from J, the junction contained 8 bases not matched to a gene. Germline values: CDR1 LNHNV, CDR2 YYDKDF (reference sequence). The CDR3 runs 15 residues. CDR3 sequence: CATSSSSSGGSIQYF. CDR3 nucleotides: TGTGCCACCAGCAGCTCCTCTAGCGGGGGTTCCATTCAGTACTTC.

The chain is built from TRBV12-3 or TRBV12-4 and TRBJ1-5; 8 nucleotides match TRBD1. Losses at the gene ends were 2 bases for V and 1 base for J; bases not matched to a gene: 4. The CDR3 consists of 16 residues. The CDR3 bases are TGTGCCAGCAGTTTACGGCAGGGGGCGAGCAATCAGCCCCAGCATTTT. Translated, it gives CASSLRQGASNQPQHF.

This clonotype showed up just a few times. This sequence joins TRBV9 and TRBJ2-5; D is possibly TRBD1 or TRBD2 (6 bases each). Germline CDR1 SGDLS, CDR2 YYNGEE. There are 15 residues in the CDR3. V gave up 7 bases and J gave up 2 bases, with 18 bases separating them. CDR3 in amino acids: CASGQPGAPQETQYF. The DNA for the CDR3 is TGTGCCAGCGGACAACCGGGGGCCCCTCAAGAGACCCAGTACTTC.

Here the CDR3 DNA reads TGTGCCAGCAGTTTAAGAGGCAGGGGCTACACCTTC. This encodes CASSLRGRGYTF. The V gene is TRBV12-3 or TRBV12-4, the J gene TRBJ1-2; D is unresolved. V was clipped by 2 bases and J by 8 bases, with 9 bases between them. There are 12 residues in the CDR3.

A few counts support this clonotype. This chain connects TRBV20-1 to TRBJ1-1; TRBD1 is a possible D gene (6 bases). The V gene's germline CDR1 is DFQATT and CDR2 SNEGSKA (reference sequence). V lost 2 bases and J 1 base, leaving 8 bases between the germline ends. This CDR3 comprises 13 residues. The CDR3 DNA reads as TGCAGTGCTAGAACCAGGGGGAACACTGAAGCTTTCTTT. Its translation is CSARTRGNTEAFF.

The CDR3 bases are TGTGCCAGCAGTCCCGGGGGGGGCTGGGAGACCCAGTACTTC. Its protein product is CASSPGGGWETQYF. The chain joins TRBV6-5 to TRBJ2-5; 8 bases fit TRBD2. The germline gives CDR1 MNHEY, CDR2 SVGAGI. The length of the CDR3 is 14 residues. The V and J ends lost 5 bases and 5 bases, in that order; junction bases with no gene match: 7.

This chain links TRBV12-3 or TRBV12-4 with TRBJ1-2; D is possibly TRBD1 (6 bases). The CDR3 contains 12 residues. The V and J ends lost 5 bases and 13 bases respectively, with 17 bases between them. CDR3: CASSRQDRWSTF. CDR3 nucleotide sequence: TGTGCCAGCAGTCGACAGGACCGCTGGAGCACCTTC.

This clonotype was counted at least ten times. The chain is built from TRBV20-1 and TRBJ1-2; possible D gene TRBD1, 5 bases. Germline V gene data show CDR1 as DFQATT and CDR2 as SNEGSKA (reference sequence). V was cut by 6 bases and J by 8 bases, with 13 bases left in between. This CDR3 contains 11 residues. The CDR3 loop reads CSASPGEGYTF. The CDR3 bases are TGCAGTGCCTCCCCGGGGGAAGGCTACACCTTC.

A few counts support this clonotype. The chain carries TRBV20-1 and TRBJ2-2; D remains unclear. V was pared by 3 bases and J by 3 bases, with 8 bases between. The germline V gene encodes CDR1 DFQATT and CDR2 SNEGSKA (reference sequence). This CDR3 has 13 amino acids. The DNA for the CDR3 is TGCAGTGCTAGCCGACACGACACCGGGGAGCTGTTTTTT. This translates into CSASRHDTGELFF.

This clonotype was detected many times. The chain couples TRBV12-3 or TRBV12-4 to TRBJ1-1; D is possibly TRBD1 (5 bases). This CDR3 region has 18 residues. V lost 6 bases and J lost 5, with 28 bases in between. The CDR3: CASRAPGRPNIIGTEAFF. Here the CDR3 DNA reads TGTGCCAGCAGAGCCCCGGGACGCCCGAACATTATAGGGACTGAAGCTTTCTTT.

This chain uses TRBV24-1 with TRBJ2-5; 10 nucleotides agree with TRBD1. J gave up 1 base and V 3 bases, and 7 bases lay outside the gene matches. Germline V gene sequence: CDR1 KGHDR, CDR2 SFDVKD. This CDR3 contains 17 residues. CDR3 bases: TGTGCCACCAGTGATAGTCGGGACAGGGGCCTCCAAGAGACCCAGTACTTC. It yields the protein CATSDSRDRGLQETQYF.

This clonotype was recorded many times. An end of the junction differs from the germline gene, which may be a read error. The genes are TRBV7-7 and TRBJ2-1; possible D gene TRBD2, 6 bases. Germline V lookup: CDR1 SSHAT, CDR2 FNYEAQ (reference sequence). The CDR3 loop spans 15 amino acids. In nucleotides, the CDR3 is TGTGCTAGCAGCTTGGACTACGGGACTGTTAATGAGCAGTTCTTC. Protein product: CASSLDYGTVNEQFF.

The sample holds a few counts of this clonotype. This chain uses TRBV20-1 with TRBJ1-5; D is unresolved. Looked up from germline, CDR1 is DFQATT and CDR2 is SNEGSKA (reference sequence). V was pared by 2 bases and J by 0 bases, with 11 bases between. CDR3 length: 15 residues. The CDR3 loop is CSARRGVYSNQPQHF. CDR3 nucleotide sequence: TGCAGTGCTAGACGCGGGGTTTATAGCAATCAGCCCCAGCATTTT.

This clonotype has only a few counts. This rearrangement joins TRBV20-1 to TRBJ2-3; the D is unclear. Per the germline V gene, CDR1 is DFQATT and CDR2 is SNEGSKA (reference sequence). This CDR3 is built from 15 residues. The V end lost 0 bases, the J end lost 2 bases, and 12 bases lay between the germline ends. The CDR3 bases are TGCAGTGCTAGAGATCAGAAGTTTTTCACAGATACGCAGTATTTT. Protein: CSARDQKFFTDTQYF.

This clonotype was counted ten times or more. CDR3 residues: CASSSGRNNEQFF. CDR3 DNA sequence: TGTGCCAGCAGTTCGGGACGAAACAATGAGCAGTTCTTC. The chain employs TRBV6-6 and TRBJ2-1; D tentatively reads TRBD1 or TRBD2 (5 bases each). With 4 bases removed from V and 5 bases from J, the gap between germline ends came to 9 bases. The CDR3 spans 13 residues. Germline V lookup: CDR1 MNHNY, CDR2 SVGAGI (reference sequence).

The CDR3 region is CASSPGPLNSPLHF. The CDR3 bases are TGTGCCAGCAGCCCAGGACCGTTAAATTCACCCCTCCACTTT. The V gene is TRBV7-2, the J gene TRBJ1-6; no reliable D call. Germline lookup yields CDR1 SGHTA and CDR2 FQGNSA. The CDR3 is 14 amino acids. Trimming cost V 5 bases and J 7 bases, with 12 bases left between them.

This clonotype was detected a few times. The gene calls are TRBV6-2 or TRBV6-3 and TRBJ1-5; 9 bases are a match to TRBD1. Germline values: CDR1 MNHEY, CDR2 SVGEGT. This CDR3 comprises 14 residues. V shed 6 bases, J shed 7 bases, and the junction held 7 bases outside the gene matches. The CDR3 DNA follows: TGTGCCAGCAGCCGGACAGGGGAACCCCAGCCCCAGCATTTT. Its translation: CASSRTGEPQPQHF.

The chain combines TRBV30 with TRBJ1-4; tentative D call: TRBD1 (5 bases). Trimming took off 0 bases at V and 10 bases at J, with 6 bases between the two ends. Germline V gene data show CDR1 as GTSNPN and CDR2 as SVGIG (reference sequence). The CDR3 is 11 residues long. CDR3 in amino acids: CAWSVGPKLFF. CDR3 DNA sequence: TGTGCCTGGAGTGTGGGGCCAAAACTGTTTTTT.

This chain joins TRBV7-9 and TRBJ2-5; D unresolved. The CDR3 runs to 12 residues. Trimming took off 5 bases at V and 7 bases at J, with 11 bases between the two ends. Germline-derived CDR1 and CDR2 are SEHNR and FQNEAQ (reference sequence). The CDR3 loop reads CASSPFQATQYF. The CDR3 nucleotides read TGTGCCAGCAGCCCCTTTCAGGCGACCCAGTACTTC.

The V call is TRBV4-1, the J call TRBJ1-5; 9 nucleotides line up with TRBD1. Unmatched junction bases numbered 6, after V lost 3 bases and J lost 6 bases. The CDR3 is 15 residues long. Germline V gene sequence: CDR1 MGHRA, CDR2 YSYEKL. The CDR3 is CASSQGTGKAQPQHF. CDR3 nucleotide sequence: TGCGCCAGCAGCCAGGGGACAGGGAAGGCTCAGCCCCAGCATTTT.

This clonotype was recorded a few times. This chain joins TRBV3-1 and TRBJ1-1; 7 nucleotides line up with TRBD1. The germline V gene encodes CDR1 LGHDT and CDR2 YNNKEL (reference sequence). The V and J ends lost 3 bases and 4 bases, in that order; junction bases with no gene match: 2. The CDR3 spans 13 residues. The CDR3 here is CASSQHRGTEAFF. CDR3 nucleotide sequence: TGTGCCAGCAGCCAGCACAGGGGCACTGAAGCTTTCTTT.

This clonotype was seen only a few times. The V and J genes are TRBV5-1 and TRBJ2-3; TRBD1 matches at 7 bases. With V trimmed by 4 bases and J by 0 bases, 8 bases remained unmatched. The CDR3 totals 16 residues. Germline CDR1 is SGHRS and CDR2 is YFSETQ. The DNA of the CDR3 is TGCGCCAGCAGCCGGGACGACAGGGTTAGCACAGATACGCAGTATTTT. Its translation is CASSRDDRVSTDTQYF.

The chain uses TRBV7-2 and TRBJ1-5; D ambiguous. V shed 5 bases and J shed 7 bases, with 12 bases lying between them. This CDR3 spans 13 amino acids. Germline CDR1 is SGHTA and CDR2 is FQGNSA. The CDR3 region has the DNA TGTGCCAGCAGCCCTCGGACCGGACAGCCCCAGCATTTT. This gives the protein CASSPRTGQPQHF.